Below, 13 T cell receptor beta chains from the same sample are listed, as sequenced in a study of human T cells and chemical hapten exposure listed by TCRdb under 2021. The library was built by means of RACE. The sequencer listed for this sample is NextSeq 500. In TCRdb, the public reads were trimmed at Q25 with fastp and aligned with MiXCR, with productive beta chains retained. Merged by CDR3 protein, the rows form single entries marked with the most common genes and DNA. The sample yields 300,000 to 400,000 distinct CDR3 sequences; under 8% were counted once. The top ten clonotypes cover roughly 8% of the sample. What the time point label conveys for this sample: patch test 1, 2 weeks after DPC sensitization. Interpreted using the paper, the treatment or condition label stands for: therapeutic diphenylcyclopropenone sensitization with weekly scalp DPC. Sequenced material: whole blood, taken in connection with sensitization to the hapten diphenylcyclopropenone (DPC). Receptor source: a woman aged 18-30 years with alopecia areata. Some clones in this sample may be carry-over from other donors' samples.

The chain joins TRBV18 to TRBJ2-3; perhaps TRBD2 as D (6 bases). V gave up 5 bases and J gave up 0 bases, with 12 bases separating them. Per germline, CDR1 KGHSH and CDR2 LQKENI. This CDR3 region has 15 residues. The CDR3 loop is CASSGTPGSTDTQYF. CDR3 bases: TGTGCCAGCTCAGGGACTCCAGGGAGCACAGATACGCAGTATTTT.

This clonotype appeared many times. The CDR3 coding sequence is TGTGCCAGCAGCCCACTTTGGTTAAACGAGCAGTACTTC. Translating gives CASSPLWLNEQYF. The V gene is TRBV6-6, the J gene TRBJ2-7; D remains unclear. Germline V gene lookup returns CDR1 MNHNY and CDR2 SVGAGI (reference sequence). CDR3 length: 13 amino acids. V was pared by 6 bases and J by 5 bases, with 14 bases between.

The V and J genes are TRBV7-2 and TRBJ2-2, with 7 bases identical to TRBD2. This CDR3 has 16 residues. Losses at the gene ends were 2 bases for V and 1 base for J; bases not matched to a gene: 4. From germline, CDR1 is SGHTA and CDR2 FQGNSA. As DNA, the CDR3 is TGTGCCAGCAGCTTAAGCACTAGCGTGAACACCGGGGAGCTGTTTTTT. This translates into CASSLSTSVNTGELFF.

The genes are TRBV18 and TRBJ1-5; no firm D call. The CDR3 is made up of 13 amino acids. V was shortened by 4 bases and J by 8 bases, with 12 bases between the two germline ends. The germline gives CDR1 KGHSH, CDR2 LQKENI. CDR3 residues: CASSLSFGEPQHF. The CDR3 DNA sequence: TGTGCCAGCTCACTTTCTTTTGGGGAGCCCCAGCATTTT.

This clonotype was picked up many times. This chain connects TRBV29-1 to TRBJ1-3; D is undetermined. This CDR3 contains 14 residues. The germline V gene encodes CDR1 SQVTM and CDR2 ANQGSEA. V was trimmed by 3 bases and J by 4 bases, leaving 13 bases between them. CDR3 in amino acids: CSVDPGQSGNTIYF. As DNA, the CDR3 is TGCAGCGTTGATCCGGGTCAGTCGGGAAACACCATATATTTT.

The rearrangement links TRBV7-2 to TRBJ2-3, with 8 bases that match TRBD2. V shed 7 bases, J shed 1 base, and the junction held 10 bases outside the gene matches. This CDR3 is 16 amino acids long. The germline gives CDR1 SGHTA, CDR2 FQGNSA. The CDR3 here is CASTPFGGGRTDTQYF. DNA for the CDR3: TGTGCCAGCACCCCTTTCGGGGGGGGCCGCACAGATACGCAGTATTTT.

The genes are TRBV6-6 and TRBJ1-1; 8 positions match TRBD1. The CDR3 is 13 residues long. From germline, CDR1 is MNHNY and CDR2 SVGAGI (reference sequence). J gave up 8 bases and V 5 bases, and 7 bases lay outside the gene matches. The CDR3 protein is CASSQGQVVEAFF. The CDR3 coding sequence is TGTGCCAGCAGTCAGGGACAGGTGGTGGAAGCTTTCTTT.

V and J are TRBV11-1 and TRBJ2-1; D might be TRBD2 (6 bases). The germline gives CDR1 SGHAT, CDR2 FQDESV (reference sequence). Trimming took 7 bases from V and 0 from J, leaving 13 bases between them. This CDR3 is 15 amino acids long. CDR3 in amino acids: CASTRGESSYNEQFF. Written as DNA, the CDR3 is TGTGCCAGCACCCGCGGGGAGAGCTCCTACAATGAGCAGTTCTTC.

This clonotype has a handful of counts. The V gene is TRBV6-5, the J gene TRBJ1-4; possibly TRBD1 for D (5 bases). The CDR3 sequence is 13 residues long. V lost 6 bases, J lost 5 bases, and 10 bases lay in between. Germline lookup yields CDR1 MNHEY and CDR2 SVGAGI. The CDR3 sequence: CASRQDLNEKLFF. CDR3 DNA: TGTGCCAGCAGACAGGACCTAAATGAAAAACTGTTTTTT.

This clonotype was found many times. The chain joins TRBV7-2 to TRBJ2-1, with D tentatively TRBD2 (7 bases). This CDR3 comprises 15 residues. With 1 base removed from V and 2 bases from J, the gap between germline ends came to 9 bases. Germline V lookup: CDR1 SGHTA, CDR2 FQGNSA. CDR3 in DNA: TGTGCCAGCAGCTTAGGGCGGGGGCCCTACAATGAGCAGTTCTTC. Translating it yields CASSLGRGPYNEQFF.

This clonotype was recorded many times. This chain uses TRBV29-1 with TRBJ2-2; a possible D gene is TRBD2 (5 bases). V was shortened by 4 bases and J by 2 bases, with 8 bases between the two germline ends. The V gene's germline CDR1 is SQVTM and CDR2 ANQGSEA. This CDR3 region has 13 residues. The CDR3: CSVAGKNTGELFF. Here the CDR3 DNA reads TGCAGCGTTGCCGGGAAAAACACCGGGGAGCTGTTTTTT.

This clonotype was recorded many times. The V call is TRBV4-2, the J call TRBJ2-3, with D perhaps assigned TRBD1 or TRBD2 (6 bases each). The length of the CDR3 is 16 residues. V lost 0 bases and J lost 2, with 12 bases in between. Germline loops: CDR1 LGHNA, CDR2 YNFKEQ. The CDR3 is CASSQEQGLVTDTQYF. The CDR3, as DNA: TGTGCCAGCAGCCAAGAACAGGGACTGGTCACAGATACGCAGTATTTT.

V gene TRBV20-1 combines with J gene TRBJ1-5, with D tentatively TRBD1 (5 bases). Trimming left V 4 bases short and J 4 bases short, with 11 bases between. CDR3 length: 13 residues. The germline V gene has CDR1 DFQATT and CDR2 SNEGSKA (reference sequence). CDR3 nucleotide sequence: TGCAGTGCTAACGGGGGAGGGAATCAGCCCCAGCATTTT. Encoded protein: CSANGGGNQPQHF.